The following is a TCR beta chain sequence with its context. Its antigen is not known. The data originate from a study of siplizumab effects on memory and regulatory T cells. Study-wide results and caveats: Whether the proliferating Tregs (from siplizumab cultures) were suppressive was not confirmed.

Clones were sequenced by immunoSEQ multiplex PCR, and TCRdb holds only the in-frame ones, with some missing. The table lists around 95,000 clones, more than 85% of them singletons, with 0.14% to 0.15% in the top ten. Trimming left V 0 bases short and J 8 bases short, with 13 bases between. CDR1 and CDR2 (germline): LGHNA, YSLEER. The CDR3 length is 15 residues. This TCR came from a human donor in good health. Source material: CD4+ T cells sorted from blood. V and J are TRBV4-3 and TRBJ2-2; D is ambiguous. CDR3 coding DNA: TGCGCCAGCAGCCAAGATAATGCTCTTTGGGGGGAGCTGTTTTTT. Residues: CASSQDNALWGELFF.